What follows are 7 T cell receptor beta chains derived from one specimen sequenced in a study of PD-1 blockade in classical Hodgkin lymphoma. All trial patients relapsed after autologous stem cell transplantation. Produced via immunoSEQ multiplex PCR; TCRdb's table is partial and in-frame only. The data hold roughly 150,000 clones, with about 81% observed a single time. This material consisted of peripheral blood mononuclear cells (PBMCs), taken before the second cycle of nivolumab. The receptors were sampled from a human donor with classical Hodgkin lymphoma.

The CDR3 region is CASSPARGSENSPLHF. The DNA for the CDR3 is TGCGCCAGCAGCCCCGCCAGGGGATCTGAGAATTCACCCCTCCACTTT. This chain joins TRBV5-1 and TRBJ1-6, with D possibly TRBD1 on 6 matching bases. The CDR3 has 16 amino acids. V was clipped by 4 bases and J by 7 bases, with 18 bases between them. Germline V gives CDR1 SGHRS, CDR2 YFSETQ.

The CDR3 region is CASSSPQGAQGEAFF. CDR3 DNA sequence: TGTGCCAGCAGCTCGCCACAGGGGGCGCAGGGTGAAGCTTTCTTT. This rearrangement joins TRBV4-2 to TRBJ1-1, with 9 bases fitting TRBD1. Germline assignment: CDR1 LGHNA and CDR2 YNFKEQ. Unmatched junction bases numbered 11, after V lost 5 bases and J lost 7 bases. This CDR3 is built from 15 residues.

The gene calls are TRBV5-1 and TRBJ2-1; D is unresolved. This CDR3 comprises 14 residues. The V gene's germline CDR1 is SGHRS and CDR2 YFSETQ. The germline V and J ends were trimmed by 3 bases and 0 bases, with 7 bases remaining between them. CDR3 coding DNA: TGCGCCAGCAGCTCCCAAAGCTCCTACAATGAGCAGTTCTTC. Translating gives CASSSQSSYNEQFF.

This chain connects TRBV29-1 to TRBJ2-5, with 9 bases identical to TRBD1. The J segment lost 5 bases and the V segment lost 6 bases, leaving 13 bases of the junction unmatched. CDR1 SQVTM and CDR2 ANQGSEA come from the germline V gene. The CDR3 spans 15 residues. CDR3 DNA: TGCAGCGTCGAGAACCCAGGGACAGGGACCGAGACCCAGTACTTC. Translating it yields CSVENPGTGTETQYF.

The chain's CDR3 is CASSLRGTNLETQYF. The DNA of the CDR3 is TGTGCCAGCAGCCTCCGCGGGACTAATTTAGAGACCCAGTACTTC. The chain joins TRBV11-2 to TRBJ2-5; 7 positions agree with TRBD2. The CDR3 has 15 residues. V trimming: 5 bases; J trimming: 4 bases; junction bases outside the gene matches: 10. Germline V CDR1 and CDR2: SGHAT, FQNNGV.

Only a few counts were recorded for this clone. The rearrangement uses TRBV6-6 and TRBJ1-1; D is undetermined. Germline-derived CDR1 and CDR2 are MNHNY and SVGAGI (reference sequence). Trimming cost V 10 bases and J 4 bases, with 16 bases left between them. The CDR3 runs to 13 residues. The CDR3 region is CATSAWSRTEAFF. CDR3 DNA sequence: TGTGCCACCTCCGCCTGGAGTCGCACTGAAGCTTTCTTT.

J is TRBJ2-7 and V is TRBV6-6, with 14 nucleotides matching TRBD2. The germline V gene has CDR1 MNHNY and CDR2 SVGAGI (reference sequence). Trimming at V came to 7 bases and at J to 9 bases, leaving 11 bases not matched to a gene. The CDR3 runs to 15 residues. CDR3 nucleotides: TGTGCCAGCACCCCAGGGACTAGCGGGGGAGGCGCGCAGTACTTC. Encoded protein: CASTPGTSGGGAQYF.